These 19 T cell receptor beta chains were sequenced from one sample in a study of blood T cell repertoires in COVID-19. TCRdb's table, derived via immunoSEQ multiplex PCR, lists solely in-frame clones and lacks some. The profile shows about 370,000 clones, nearly 90% of them singletons. The specimen sequenced was peripheral blood. All receptors come from a man aged 18 to 30 with active or convalescent COVID-19.

Details on this clone: The sample holds other DNA sequences that translate to the same CDR3. The chain couples TRBV3-1 (or the pseudogene TRBV3-2) to TRBJ1-5; D gene uncertain. The germline V gene encodes CDR1 LGHDT and CDR2 YNNKEL (reference sequence). There are 13 residues in the CDR3. V was shortened by 0 bases and J by 6 bases, with 6 bases between the two germline ends. The CDR3 DNA reads TGTGCCAGCAGCCAAGATCGTTTTCAGCCCCAGCATTTT. Residues: CASSQDRFQPQHF.

The chain links TRBV9 to TRBJ1-3; a weak D match, TRBD1 (5 bases). V dropped 2 bases and J dropped 0 bases, with 15 bases sitting between them. From germline, CDR1 is SGDLS and CDR2 YYNGEE. This CDR3 contains 17 residues. CDR3 bases: TGTGCCAGCAGCGTTACCCAGGGATCTACCTCTGGAAACACCATATATTTT. As protein: CASSVTQGSTSGNTIYF.

The J gene is TRBJ2-3, the V gene TRBV19; TRBD1 is a possible D gene (5 bases). V was clipped by 4 bases and J by 0 bases, with 11 bases between them. CDR1 LNHDA and CDR2 SQIVND come from the germline V gene (reference sequence). CDR3 length: 15 residues. The CDR3 protein is CASSTGQTSTDTQYF. As DNA, the CDR3 is TGTGCCAGTAGTACAGGACAAACTAGCACAGATACGCAGTATTTT.

The V gene is TRBV2, the J gene TRBJ2-1; tentative D call: TRBD1 (9 bases). V lost 11 bases to trimming and J lost 8 bases, with 28 bases between them. The germline CDR1 and CDR2 sequences are SNHLY and FYNNEI. The CDR3 covers 16 residues. CDR3 region: CALEQGAGLGADEQFF. The CDR3 DNA follows: TGTGCCCTGGAACAGGGGGCGGGACTAGGGGCCGATGAGCAGTTCTTC.

This sequence joins TRBV13 and TRBJ2-1, with TRBD1 matching 8 bases. This CDR3 has 14 amino acids. V lost 1 base, J lost 12 bases, and 8 bases stayed unmatched. Germline V lookup: CDR1 PRHDT, CDR2 FYEKMQ (reference sequence). CDR3 sequence (DNA): TGTGCCAGCAGCTTAGACCCACAGGGGGGATGGCAGTTCTTC. It is translated as CASSLDPQGGWQFF.

The V and J genes are TRBV28 and TRBJ1-2; D gene uncertain. The V and J ends lost 2 bases and 8 bases respectively, with 15 bases between them. From germline, CDR1 is MDHEN and CDR2 SYDVKM. The CDR3 consists of 14 residues. In DNA, the CDR3 is TGTGCCAGCAGTTTAGCGGAAGGTGGCTGGGGCTACACCTTC. The encoded protein is CASSLAEGGWGYTF.

The genes are TRBV11-1 and TRBJ2-3; TRBD2 matches 15 bases. The germline gives CDR1 SGHAT, CDR2 FQDESV (reference sequence). V shed 3 bases and J 8 bases; nucleotides not matched to a gene: 6. The CDR3 length is 16 residues. The CDR3 loop reads CASSFRGLAGGGTQYF. In nucleotides, the CDR3 is TGTGCCAGCAGCTTCCGGGGACTAGCGGGAGGAGGTACGCAGTATTTT.

The rearrangement joins TRBV5-1 to TRBJ2-7; a weak D match, TRBD2 (9 bases). Germline loops: CDR1 SGHRS, CDR2 YFSETQ. The CDR3 extends over 16 amino acids. V gave up 2 bases and J gave up 1 base, with 16 bases separating them. The CDR3 DNA sequence: TGCGCCAGCAGCTTTGCTAGCGGGACAGGATCCTACGAGCAGTACTTC. This codes for CASSFASGTGSYEQYF.

V and J are TRBV7-8 and TRBJ1-6; the D gene is possibly TRBD1 (5 bases). V was clipped by 0 bases and J by 10 bases, with 13 bases between them. This CDR3 has 15 amino acids. Per germline, CDR1 SGHVS and CDR2 FQNEAQ. CDR3 sequence reads: CASSLARRGWSPLHF. CDR3 nucleotides: TGTGCCAGCAGCTTAGCGAGGAGGGGCTGGTCACCCCTCCACTTT.

J is TRBJ1-1 and V is TRBV5-6, with 8 bases identical to TRBD1. This CDR3 has 15 residues. The V gene's germline CDR1 is SGHDT and CDR2 YYEEEE. V gave up 3 bases and J gave up 3 bases; unmatched junction bases: 7. The CDR3 region is CASSSRTGRYTEAFF. CDR3 nucleotide sequence: TGTGCCAGCAGCTCACGGACAGGGAGGTACACTGAAGCTTTCTTT.

Concerning this clone itself: The sample holds other DNA sequences that translate to the same CDR3. V is TRBV18 and J is TRBJ1-1, with D tentatively TRBD1 (6 bases). V gave up 3 bases and J gave up 0 bases, with 8 bases separating them. Germline V gene data show CDR1 as KGHSH and CDR2 as LQKENI. There are 14 residues in the CDR3. The CDR3 spells CASSPTGLNTEAFF. The CDR3 bases are TGTGCCAGCTCACCGACAGGCCTGAACACTGAAGCTTTCTTT.

The chain has TRBV11-1 and TRBJ2-7; D might be TRBD1 (5 bases). Germline CDR1 reads SGHAT; CDR2 reads FQDESV (reference sequence). V was shortened by 5 bases and J by 4 bases, with 15 bases between the two germline ends. The CDR3 loop spans 14 amino acids. CDR3 sequence reads: CASSQLLAGYEQYF. The CDR3, as DNA: TGTGCCAGCAGCCAGCTTTTGGCAGGGTACGAGCAGTACTTC.

The V gene is TRBV7-2, the J gene TRBJ1-4; 10 bases match TRBD1. CDR1 is SGHTA, CDR2 FQGNSA, per germline. This CDR3 spans 14 amino acids. After removal of 5 bases from V and 7 bases from J, the junction contained 4 bases not matched to a gene. CDR3 loop: CASSRDRGGEKLFF. The CDR3 region has the DNA TGTGCCAGCAGCCGGGACAGGGGAGGTGAAAAACTGTTTTTT.

The chain is built from TRBV6-5 and TRBJ2-3; a possible D gene is TRBD2 (6 bases). Germline V CDR1 and CDR2: MNHEY, SVGAGI. The CDR3 contains 15 residues. V was clipped by 7 bases and J by 2 bases, with 16 bases between them. The CDR3 loop reads CASTSEGRDTDTQYF. CDR3 nucleotides: TGTGCCAGCACCAGTGAAGGGCGGGACACAGATACGCAGTATTTT.

J is TRBJ2-3 and V is TRBV9; D is unresolved. Per the germline V gene, CDR1 is SGDLS and CDR2 is YYNGEE. V lost 4 bases, J lost 1 base, and 7 bases lay in between. This CDR3 is 13 amino acids long. CDR3 sequence: CASSPVRTDTQYF. The CDR3 DNA reads as TGTGCCAGCAGCCCGGTCCGCACAGATACGCAGTATTTT.

V usage is TRBV4-1 and J usage is TRBJ2-5; 7 bases fit TRBD1. The CDR3 totals 14 residues. The germline V gene has CDR1 MGHRA and CDR2 YSYEKL. Losses at the gene ends were 3 bases for V and 3 bases for J; bases not matched to a gene: 4. The chain's CDR3 is CASSQTGSKETQYF. Written as DNA, the CDR3 is TGCGCCAGCAGCCAGACAGGGAGTAAAGAGACCCAGTACTTC.

The chain links TRBV9 to TRBJ2-7; TRBD2 matches at 10 bases. Losses at the gene ends were 3 bases for V and 6 bases for J; bases not matched to a gene: 15. The germline gives CDR1 SGDLS, CDR2 YYNGEE. The CDR3 has 17 residues. Written as DNA, the CDR3 is TGTGCCAGCAGCGAGAGGGGGACCGGGCTAGCGGGGGCCGAGCAGTACTTC. Its protein is CASSERGTGLAGAEQYF.

The rearrangement links TRBV28 to TRBJ1-2, with D unclear. The V gene's germline CDR1 is MDHEN and CDR2 SYDVKM. The V gene lost 7 bases and the J gene lost 4 bases, with 16 bases spanning the gap. The CDR3 spans 14 residues. CDR3 DNA sequence: TGTGCCAGCACCTGGGGAGGGATAACCTATGGCTACACCTTC. This translates into CASTWGGITYGYTF.

This clone showed up just once. The sample holds other DNA sequences that translate to the same CDR3. J is TRBJ1-1 and V is TRBV7-9; 7 bases are a match to TRBD1. Germline V gives CDR1 SEHNR, CDR2 FQNEAQ (reference sequence). After removal of 4 bases from V and 2 bases from J, the junction contained 4 bases not matched to a gene. This CDR3 has 14 residues. The CDR3 is CASSSGTVNTEAFF. The CDR3, as DNA: TGTGCCAGCAGCTCCGGGACAGTAAACACTGAAGCTTTCTTT.